This is a list of T cell receptor beta chains from one sample in a study of shared clonotypes between healthy human individuals. Sequenced by immunoSEQ multiplex PCR; TCRdb stores in-frame clones only, minus some. The sample records 1.5 million to 2.5 million clones, 85% to 95% being singletons. The source material was naive CD8+ T cells sorted from blood. The receptor source for this set is a man aged 18 to 30 in good health. Both conserved end residues are trimmed from each CDR3.

length | J | V | CDR3
11 | TRBJ2-4 | TRBV4-1 | ASSLLDKNIQY
12 | TRBJ2-7 | TRBV4-1 | ASSYRDGPYEQY
12 | TRBJ1-1 | TRBV7-9 | ASSRSGQNTEAF
12 | TRBJ2-1 | TRBV9 | ASSLGQGQAEQF
19 | TRBJ1-4 | TRBV10-1 | ASHLGGPPKDPLEQNEKLF
12 | TRBJ2-2 | TRBV6-5 | ASSYGVDVGELF
11 | TRBJ2-7 | TRBV6-1 | AGGQGSSYEQY
13 | TRBJ2-7 | TRBV18 | ASSPYSSKSYEQY
12 | TRBJ2-7 | TRBV10-3 | AISERGPGHEQY
15 | TRBJ1-6 | TRBV9 | ASSSDWDRGANSPLH
14 | TRBJ2-7 | TRBV7-9 | ASSFLLRGQLDEQY
17 | TRBJ2-3 | TRBV28 | AISAGARKTSGRGDTQY
15 | TRBJ2-1 | TRBV5-1 | ASSLVINGRVYNEQF
13 | TRBJ2-1 | TRBV13 | ASSLRTGGPVEQF
9 | TRBJ2-5 | TRBV6-5 | ASSFRETQY
15 | TRBJ1-2 | TRBV28 | ASSFYPRTGEYYGYT
9 | TRBJ2-7 | TRBV20-1 | SASPGGEQY
11 | TRBJ1-1 | TRBV14 | ASSRTVNTEAF
12 | TRBJ2-7 | TRBV7-9 | ASSLTYGTYEQY
13 | TRBJ1-1 | TRBV19 | ASSPAAGGNTEAF